This passage covers 29 T cell receptor beta chains from one sample sequenced in a study of blood T cell repertoires in COVID-19. Here immunoSEQ multiplex PCR was the method, and the copy in TCRdb shows in-frame clones only, minus some. The sample consists of roughly 300,000 clones, approximately 90% of them appearing once. Sample: PBMCs or T cells enriched from blood (not recorded which). The receptors come from a young woman who had recovered from COVID-19.

The chain joins TRBV7-8 to TRBJ2-2; possible D gene TRBD1, 5 bases. The CDR3 covers 17 residues. The V and J ends lost 4 bases and 0 bases respectively, with 15 bases between them. The germline gives CDR1 SGHVS, CDR2 FQNEAQ. For the CDR3, the DNA is TGTGCCAGCAGCTCCGAACCCCGACAGCCGAACACCGGGGAGCTGTTTTTT. Protein product: CASSSEPRQPNTGELFF.

The chain couples TRBV2 to TRBJ1-5; 9 bases match TRBD1. Germline CDR1 and CDR2: SNHLY and FYNNEI. This CDR3 is 19 amino acids long. V was clipped by 5 bases and J by 1 base; unmatched bases: 15. CDR3 region: CASSIRIPGQGLSNQPQHF. The CDR3 DNA reads TGTGCCAGCAGTATCCGAATTCCGGGACAGGGCTTGAGCAATCAGCCCCAGCATTTT.

In DNA form, the CDR3 reads TGTGCCAGTAGTCAACCCGGATCTAGCGGGTTATACGAGCAGTACTTC. Translated: CASSQPGSSGLYEQYF. The V call is TRBV19, the J call TRBJ2-7; 8 bases match TRBD2. This CDR3 spans 16 amino acids. Germline CDR1 is LNHDA and CDR2 is SQIVND (reference sequence). The V segment lost 5 bases and the J segment 4 bases; nucleotides outside the gene matches: 13.

The chain employs TRBV19 and TRBJ1-6; a weak D match, TRBD1 (6 bases). Germline CDR1 LNHDA, CDR2 SQIVND (reference sequence). The CDR3 has 16 residues. V dropped 3 bases and J dropped 7 bases, with 16 bases sitting between them. The CDR3 sequence is CASSIWYRAGNSPLHF. Here the CDR3 DNA reads TGTGCCAGTAGTATCTGGTACAGGGCTGGAAATTCACCCCTCCACTTT.

In this sample, this clone turned up a few times. The chain joins TRBV2 to TRBJ1-1, with D possibly being TRBD1 (5 bases). The germline gives CDR1 SNHLY, CDR2 FYNNEI. The V end was cut by 4 bases, the J end by 10 bases, with 16 bases between. CDR3 length: 13 residues. CDR3 sequence reads: CASSAKSGFPAFF. For the CDR3, the DNA is TGTGCCAGCAGTGCAAAGTCAGGGTTCCCAGCTTTCTTT.

This chain uses TRBV28 with TRBJ1-1; D might be TRBD1 (6 bases). Germline values: CDR1 MDHEN, CDR2 SYDVKM. V lost 6 bases to trimming and J lost 1 base, with 12 bases between them. The CDR3 length is 14 residues. CDR3 loop: CASRYRTANTEAFF. DNA for the CDR3: TGTGCCAGCAGGTACCGGACAGCGAACACTGAAGCTTTCTTT. The variable domain in full, completed from reference TRBV28 and TRBJ1-1, reads DVKVTQSSRYLVKRTGEKVFLECVQDMDHENMFWYRQDPGLGLRLIYFSYDVKMKEKGDIPEGYSVSREKKERFSLILESASTNQTSMYLCASRYRTANTEAFFGQGTRLTVV.

The chain links TRBV28 to TRBJ1-2, with 9 bases matching TRBD1. V was clipped by 6 bases and J by 8 bases; unmatched bases: 13. CDR3 length: 15 amino acids. Germline values: CDR1 MDHEN, CDR2 SYDVKM. The CDR3, as DNA: TGTGCCAGCAGGCTTACGGGACAGGGCACGGGGGGCTACACCTTC. Translated: CASRLTGQGTGGYTF.

This chain joins TRBV4-1 and TRBJ1-2; D is unresolved. V was cut by 2 bases and J by 1 base, with 5 bases left in between. Looked up from germline, CDR1 is MGHRA and CDR2 is YSYEKL. The CDR3 is made up of 13 amino acids. As DNA, the CDR3 is TGCGCCAGCAGCCAATCGGGTAACTATGGCTACACCTTC. Its protein is CASSQSGNYGYTF.

In the case of this clone: Other DNA sequences of this sample code for an identical CDR3. V gene TRBV27 combines with J gene TRBJ1-2; TRBD1 agrees at 9 bases. Germline lookup yields CDR1 MNHEY and CDR2 SMNVEV (reference sequence). V gave up 2 bases and J gave up 2 bases; unmatched junction bases: 0. The CDR3 covers 14 residues. In DNA form, the CDR3 reads TGTGCCAGCAGTTTAGGACAGGGGAACTATGGCTACACCTTC. This codes for CASSLGQGNYGYTF.

This clone has only one observation. The chain employs TRBV7-9 and TRBJ2-1; D call uncertain. The CDR3 runs to 14 residues. The germline V gene has CDR1 SEHNR and CDR2 FQNEAQ (reference sequence). Trimming left V 2 bases short and J 7 bases short, with 12 bases between. The CDR3 DNA is TGTGCCAGCAGCTTAACCCCCCTAGAAAATGAGCAGTTCTTC. Residues: CASSLTPLENEQFF.

The J gene is TRBJ1-2, the V gene TRBV3-1 (or the pseudogene TRBV3-2), with 12 bases identical to TRBD1. Germline CDR1 is LGHDT and CDR2 is YNNKEL (reference sequence). The V gene end was trimmed by 1 base and the J gene end by 6 bases; junction bases not matched to a gene: 3. This CDR3 comprises 15 residues. The chain's CDR3 is CASSQGDRGRNGYTF. CDR3 nucleotide sequence: TGTGCCAGCAGCCAAGGGGACAGGGGGCGTAATGGCTACACCTTC.

Of note for this clone: An end of the junction differs from the germline gene, which may be a read error. The genes are TRBV5-6 and TRBJ1-2; possible D gene TRBD1, 6 bases. This CDR3 region has 17 residues. Germline loops: CDR1 SGHDT, CDR2 YYEEEE. The CDR3 region is CTSSFWSMTGEIYGYTF. The CDR3 nucleotides read TGTACCAGCAGCTTTTGGTCTATGACAGGAGAAATCTATGGCTACACCTTC.

The rearrangement links TRBV6-5 to TRBJ1-1; D gene uncertain. The CDR3 consists of 14 residues. Trimming stripped 7 bases from V and 5 bases from J, with 17 bases between. Looked up from germline, CDR1 is MNHEY and CDR2 is SVGAGI. This CDR3 is CASILQRWGTEAFF. The CDR3 region has the DNA TGTGCCAGCATTCTACAGCGGTGGGGAACTGAAGCTTTCTTT.

This chain connects TRBV9 to TRBJ2-2; a possible D gene is TRBD1 (6 bases). V shed 2 bases and J shed 4 bases, with 21 bases lying between them. Looked up from germline, CDR1 is SGDLS and CDR2 is YYNGEE. This CDR3 contains 18 residues. CDR3 coding DNA: TGTGCCAGCAGCGTGAGGGTCGGGGCAGGGGCATTCACCGGGGAGCTGTTTTTT. Protein product: CASSVRVGAGAFTGELFF.

CDR3 region: CASRKGGAGYGYTF. The DNA of the CDR3 is TGTGCCAGCAGGAAAGGGGGCGCGGGCTATGGCTACACCTTC. The chain uses TRBV11-2 and TRBJ1-2, with TRBD1 matching 7 bases. This CDR3 comprises 14 residues. The V gene end was trimmed by 6 bases and the J gene end by 4 bases; junction bases not matched to a gene: 8. Per the germline V gene, CDR1 is SGHAT and CDR2 is FQNNGV. The variable domain in full, with the rest retrieved from reference TRBV11-2 and TRBJ1-2, is EAGVAQSPRYKIIEKRQSVAFWCNPISGHATLYWYQQILGQGPKLLIQFQNNGVVDDSQLPKDRFSAERLKGVDSTLKIQPAKLEDSAVYLCASRKGGAGYGYTFGSGTRLTVV.

This chain uses TRBV7-2 with TRBJ1-5; weak D call: TRBD1 (5 bases). The germline CDR1 and CDR2 sequences are SGHTA and FQGNSA. The CDR3 is made up of 13 amino acids. Trimming took off 8 bases at V and 3 bases at J, with 11 bases between the two ends. The CDR3 sequence: CASRRGINQPQHF. The DNA for the CDR3 is TGTGCCAGCCGCCGGGGGATCAATCAGCCCCAGCATTTT.

This clone was picked up one time. The chain combines TRBV7-6 with TRBJ2-1; the D gene is possibly TRBD2 (6 bases). The germline V gene has CDR1 SGHVS and CDR2 FNYEAQ. This CDR3 spans 17 amino acids. The V gene lost 0 bases and the J gene lost 7 bases, with 19 bases spanning the gap. As DNA, the CDR3 is TGTGCCAGCAGCTTAGCGCTCGGGGGATCCGCCGGAAATGAGCAGTTCTTC. Translating gives CASSLALGGSAGNEQFF.

This clone came up a few times. The rearrangement links TRBV30 to TRBJ2-1; possible D gene TRBD1, 6 bases. CDR3 length equals 12 residues. The V end lost 2 bases, the J end lost 7 bases, and 9 bases lay between the germline ends. Per the germline V gene, CDR1 is GTSNPN and CDR2 is SVGIG (reference sequence). CDR3 loop: CAWSLDRNEQFF. As DNA, the CDR3 is TGTGCCTGGAGTTTGGACAGAAATGAGCAGTTCTTC.

The chain carries TRBV2 and TRBJ1-5, with D maybe TRBD1 (5 bases). The germline V gene has CDR1 SNHLY and CDR2 FYNNEI. This CDR3 is built from 15 residues. Trimming pared 3 bases from V and 1 base from J, leaving 10 bases between. The CDR3, as DNA: TGTGCCAGCAGTGATGGGCAGGGCAGCAATCAGCCCCAGCATTTT. Its translation: CASSDGQGSNQPQHF. The full variable domain, completed using reference TRBV2 and TRBJ1-5, is EPEVTQTPSHQVTQMGQEVILRCVPISNHLYFYWYRQILGQKVEFLVSFYNNEISEKSEIFDDQFSVERPDGSNFTLKIRSTKLEDSAMYFCASSDGQGSNQPQHFGDGTRLSIL.

The V call is TRBV6-1, the J call TRBJ2-1; 10 positions match TRBD2. The CDR3 contains 15 residues. Germline V CDR1 and CDR2: MNHNS, SASEGT. J lost 7 bases, V lost 3 bases, and 6 bases had no gene match. The CDR3 sequence is CASSDRTSGLNEQFF. In DNA, the CDR3 is TGTGCCAGCAGTGATAGGACTAGCGGCTTAAATGAGCAGTTCTTC.

The sample holds one count of this clone. The chain couples TRBV5-1 to TRBJ1-1; D is perhaps TRBD1 (5 bases). Between the trimmed V and J ends, which lost 0 bases and 4 bases, there was a span of 16 bases. The germline CDR1 and CDR2 sequences are SGHRS and YFSETQ. CDR3 size: 16 residues. Here the CDR3 reads CASSLAETGSTTEAFF. Here the CDR3 DNA reads TGCGCCAGCAGCTTGGCCGAAACAGGTTCGACCACTGAAGCTTTCTTT.

A single count supports this clone. The J gene is TRBJ2-1, the V gene TRBV1; TRBD1, as called in the table, went unchecked against the DNA. TRBV1 is a pseudogene. The CDR3 has 15 amino acids. The CDR3 region has the DNA TGCACCAGCAGCCAAGTGGGGGACAGCAACAATGAGCAGTTCTTC. As protein: CTSSQVGDSNNEQFF.

V usage is TRBV27 and J usage is TRBJ2-1; TRBD2 aligns across 11 bases. After removal of 5 bases from V and 8 bases from J, the junction contained 8 bases not matched to a gene. This CDR3 comprises 15 residues. Germline V lookup: CDR1 MNHEY, CDR2 SMNVEV (reference sequence). The CDR3 loop reads CASSRGTSGGDEQFF. The CDR3 bases are TGTGCCAGCAGTAGGGGGACTAGCGGTGGGGATGAGCAGTTCTTC.

The chain joins TRBV5-4 to TRBJ1-2; possibly TRBD1 for D (5 bases). There are 15 residues in the CDR3. Deletions cut 0 bases from V and 5 bases from J, with 14 bases between. CDR1 and CDR2 (germline): SGHNT, YYREEE (reference sequence). The CDR3 spells CASSLARGGGYGYTF. The CDR3 DNA is TGTGCCAGCAGCTTGGCCCGCGGGGGAGGATATGGCTACACCTTC. The full variable domain, in which reference TRBV5-4 and TRBJ1-2 provide the parts outside the CDR3, is ETGVTQSPTHLIKTRGQQVTLRCSSQSGHNTVSWYQQALGQGPQFIFQYYREEENGRGNFPPRFSGLQFPNYSSELNVNALELDDSALYLCASSLARGGGYGYTFGSGTRLTVV.

In this sample, this clone turned up once. This chain uses TRBV19 with TRBJ1-6; 7 bases are shared with TRBD1. Germline V CDR1 and CDR2: LNHDA, SQIVND (reference sequence). The V gene end was trimmed by 7 bases and the J gene end by 7 bases; junction bases not matched to a gene: 4. This CDR3 is 13 amino acids long. Here the CDR3 DNA reads TGTGCCAGTAACCCGACAGGGAATTCACCCCTCCACTTT. Its protein product is CASNPTGNSPLHF.

V and J are TRBV4-2 and TRBJ1-3; D gene unclear. In germline, CDR1 is LGHNA, CDR2 YNFKEQ. This CDR3 has 18 amino acids. V gave up 0 bases and J gave up 0 bases, with 15 bases separating them. Here the CDR3 reads CASSQEWRQTLSGNTIYF. The CDR3 DNA reads as TGTGCCAGCAGCCAAGAATGGAGGCAGACACTCTCTGGAAACACCATATATTTT.

The chain couples TRBV30 to TRBJ2-7, with 14 bases aligning to TRBD2. The CDR3 runs to 20 residues. V lost 0 bases and J lost 0; bases outside the gene matches: 13. Germline V CDR1 and CDR2: GTSNPN, SVGIG (reference sequence). CDR3 in DNA: TGTGCCTGGAGTGTCCCGGGGCGGACTAGCGGGAGGCGTAGCTCCTACGAGCAGTACTTC. It yields the protein CAWSVPGRTSGRRSSYEQYF.

The V and J genes are TRBV4-1 and TRBJ1-4; D ambiguous. The germline V gene has CDR1 MGHRA and CDR2 YSYEKL. Between the trimmed V and J ends, which lost 3 bases and 2 bases, there was a span of 10 bases. CDR3 length equals 15 residues. The CDR3 loop is CASSQTPGTNEKLFF. CDR3 DNA: TGCGCCAGCAGCCAGACCCCGGGGACTAATGAAAAACTGTTTTTT.

The chain carries TRBV15 and TRBJ1-1; D call uncertain. Germline values: CDR1 LNHNV, CDR2 YYDKDF (reference sequence). This CDR3 is built from 16 residues. Deletions cut 3 bases from V and 8 bases from J, with 22 bases between. CDR3: CATSRRGIGRLGEAFF. CDR3 nucleotide sequence: TGTGCCACCAGCAGGAGAGGGATCGGACGACTCGGGGAAGCTTTCTTT.